The next 25 T cell receptor beta chains were all read from a single sample in a study of CD8 T cells in Susac syndrome. Random hexamers were used to reverse transcribe an amount of roughly 0.5 to 1 ug RNA. TCRdb recomputed calls from the immunoSEQ multiplex PCR reads with MiXCR, one row per CDR3 protein. Of 150,000 to 160,000 distinct CDR3 sequences listed, just under 97% are singletons. The sequencing input was CD8+ T cells from PBMCs. The source is a human donor with multiple sclerosis.

The genes are TRBV10-3 and TRBJ1-6; D unclear. V gave up 3 bases and J gave up 12 bases, with 9 bases separating them. There are 12 residues in the CDR3. Looked up from germline, CDR1 is ENHRY and CDR2 is SYGVKD. The CDR3 sequence is CAISETGRPLHF. The CDR3 DNA is TGTGCCATCAGTGAAACGGGCAGACCCCTCCACTTT.

This sequence joins TRBV4-2 and TRBJ2-3; D is perhaps TRBD2 (6 bases). CDR1 LGHNA and CDR2 YNFKEQ come from the germline V gene. The CDR3 contains 17 residues. V dropped 3 bases and J dropped 2 bases, with 18 bases sitting between them. The CDR3, as DNA: TGTGCCAGCAGCCAGGCTTTCGGGCGGGGACTCACAGATACGCAGTATTTT. It translates to CASSQAFGRGLTDTQYF.

The chain is built from TRBV3-1 and TRBJ2-1; D is uncertain. In germline, CDR1 is LGHDT, CDR2 YNNKEL (reference sequence). CDR3 size: 16 residues. With 4 bases removed from V and 0 bases from J, the gap between germline ends came to 13 bases. CDR3: CASSLAASNSYNEQFF. CDR3 DNA sequence: TGTGCCAGCAGCCTGGCGGCTTCGAACTCCTACAATGAGCAGTTCTTC.

The J gene is TRBJ2-7, the V gene TRBV2, with 11 positions matching TRBD1. This CDR3 is 13 amino acids long. Per the germline V gene, CDR1 is SNHLY and CDR2 is FYNNEI. Written as DNA, the CDR3 is TGTGCTGGAGGGACAGGGGGGTTTCACGAGCAGTACTTC. Amino acids: CAGGTGGFHEQYF.

Only a few counts were recorded for this clonotype. The chain couples TRBV20-1 to TRBJ1-2; 8 nucleotides match TRBD1. The germline gives CDR1 DFQATT, CDR2 SNEGSKA (reference sequence). J was trimmed by 4 bases and V by 5 bases; bases with no gene match: 3. CDR3 length: 12 residues. CDR3 loop: CSARDRGYGYTF. CDR3 nucleotides: TGCAGTGCTCGTGACAGGGGCTATGGCTACACCTTC.

The chain recombines TRBV7-9 with TRBJ1-5; D possibly corresponds to TRBD1 (5 bases). In germline, CDR1 is SEHNR, CDR2 FQNEAQ (reference sequence). The ends were cut back, 3 bases at V and 9 bases at J, with 6 bases in the middle. This CDR3 region has 11 residues. CDR3 bases: TGTGCCAGCAGCTTGGGGGGGCCCCAGCATTTT. It specifies CASSLGGPQHF.

This chain joins TRBV29-1 and TRBJ2-2, with unresolved D. V gave up 6 bases and J gave up 6 bases, with 14 bases separating them. Per the germline V gene, CDR1 is SQVTM and CDR2 is ANQGSEA. The CDR3 length is 13 residues. In DNA form, the CDR3 reads TGCAGCGTGGACCCTAGGTCCCCCGGGGAGCTGTTTTTT. It specifies CSVDPRSPGELFF.

This clonotype was detected once. This chain links TRBV29-1 with TRBJ2-2; D might be TRBD2 (6 bases). This CDR3 is built from 12 residues. V dropped 8 bases and J dropped 6 bases, with 13 bases sitting between them. Germline V gives CDR1 SQVTM, CDR2 ANQGSEA. CDR3 loop: CSCRRGSGELFF. CDR3 sequence (DNA): TGCAGCTGCCGGCGGGGTTCCGGGGAGCTGTTTTTT.

The chain couples TRBV29-1 to TRBJ2-3; D is perhaps TRBD2 (7 bases). Germline CDR1 is SQVTM and CDR2 is ANQGSEA. Trimming removed 0 bases from V and 3 bases from J, with 13 bases in between. The CDR3 length is 15 residues. The CDR3, as DNA: TGCAGCGTTGAAGAGTCGCGGGGGCTGACAGATACGCAGTATTTT. It translates to CSVEESRGLTDTQYF.

The chain joins TRBV7-9 to TRBJ2-7; TRBD1 matches at 7 bases. CDR3 length: 14 amino acids. Trimming removed 7 bases from V and 3 bases from J; junction bases left unmatched: 9. Germline V lookup: CDR1 SEHNR, CDR2 FQNEAQ (reference sequence). CDR3 in DNA: TGTGCCAGCACCTCCCCGGGACAGCTCTACGAGCAGTACTTC. Encoded protein: CASTSPGQLYEQYF.

The chain couples TRBV2 to TRBJ1-1; no firm D call. V lost 5 bases, J lost 1 base, and 5 bases lay in between. The germline V gene has CDR1 SNHLY and CDR2 FYNNEI. CDR3 length: 12 residues. This CDR3 is CASSFQNTEAFF. Written as DNA, the CDR3 is TGTGCCAGCAGTTTTCAGAACACTGAAGCTTTCTTT.

This clonotype appeared a single time. The chain links TRBV12-3 or TRBV12-4 to TRBJ2-3, with a tentative D call TRBD1 (5 bases). Trimming took 8 bases from V and 0 from J, leaving 15 bases between them. CDR3 length: 15 residues. CDR3 amino acids: CASSSTASSTDTQYF. DNA of the CDR3: TGTGCCAGCTCCTCGACAGCCTCTAGCACAGATACGCAGTATTTT.

The chain combines TRBV24-1 with TRBJ2-3; D is ambiguous. The germline gives CDR1 KGHDR, CDR2 SFDVKD. With 3 bases removed from V and 0 bases from J, the gap between germline ends came to 3 bases. The CDR3 length is 13 residues. CDR3 in amino acids: CATSDGSTDTQYF. CDR3 DNA sequence: TGTGCCACCAGTGATGGAAGCACAGATACGCAGTATTTT.

The V call is TRBV20-1, the J call TRBJ2-7; 11 bases fit TRBD1. This CDR3 spans 15 amino acids. The ends lost 6 bases at V and 4 bases at J; junction bases unmatched: 11. Germline-derived CDR1 and CDR2 are DFQATT and SNEGSKA (reference sequence). The CDR3 sequence is CSAVPGTGGSYEQYF. The CDR3 nucleotides read TGCAGTGCCGTCCCCGGGACAGGGGGTTCGTACGAGCAGTACTTC.

The J gene is TRBJ1-2, the V gene TRBV7-9; possible D gene TRBD1, 5 bases. Trimming removed 6 bases at V and 6 bases at J, with 11 bases between. The germline V gene encodes CDR1 SEHNR and CDR2 FQNEAQ (reference sequence). This CDR3 spans 12 amino acids. CDR3 protein: CASRPGDHGYTF. CDR3 DNA: TGTGCCAGCAGACCGGGGGATCATGGCTACACCTTC.

The V gene is TRBV12-5, the J gene TRBJ1-1; D uncertain. CDR1 and CDR2 (germline): LGHNT, FRNRAP. The CDR3 spans 11 residues. Trimming took off 5 bases at V and 6 bases at J, with 7 bases between the two ends. The CDR3 reads CASGPLAEAFF. Written as DNA, the CDR3 is TGTGCTAGTGGTCCCCTCGCTGAAGCTTTCTTT.

The chain joins TRBV3-1 to TRBJ2-3; the D gene is possibly TRBD1 (5 bases). There are 15 residues in the CDR3. V was clipped by 0 bases and J by 6 bases, with 13 bases between them. The germline CDR1 and CDR2 sequences are LGHDT and YNNKEL (reference sequence). The CDR3 sequence is CASSQELTEEDTQYF. As DNA, the CDR3 is TGTGCCAGCAGCCAAGAGTTGACAGAGGAGGATACGCAGTATTTT.

V is TRBV24-1 and J is TRBJ2-5; D is possibly TRBD1 (8 bases). Germline V gene data show CDR1 as KGHDR and CDR2 as SFDVKD. V was pared by 4 bases and J by 5 bases, with 13 bases between. There are 14 residues in the CDR3. The CDR3 bases are TGTGCCACCAGTGACGGACAGGGAGGGGAGACCCAGTACTTC. It specifies CATSDGQGGETQYF.

This chain uses TRBV7-9 with TRBJ2-1; D uncertain. The CDR3 consists of 14 residues. Trimming left V 5 bases short and J 6 bases short, with 14 bases between. The germline gives CDR1 SEHNR, CDR2 FQNEAQ (reference sequence). The DNA for the CDR3 is TGTGCCAGCAGCCATGGGCTCACTCTCAATGAGCAGTTCTTC. This translates into CASSHGLTLNEQFF.

The table lists this clonotype with a count of one. The J gene is TRBJ2-7, the V gene TRBV9; possible D gene TRBD1, 5 bases. With 7 bases removed from V and 3 bases from J, the gap between germline ends came to 11 bases. CDR3 length equals 12 residues. Germline lookup yields CDR1 SGDLS and CDR2 YYNGEE. CDR3 protein: CASQGRGYEQYF. The CDR3 nucleotides are TGTGCCAGCCAGGGAAGGGGCTACGAGCAGTACTTC.

The chain couples TRBV18 to TRBJ2-1; no reliable D call. The CDR3 extends over 14 amino acids. Trimming removed 4 bases at V and 4 bases at J, with 11 bases between. Looked up from germline, CDR1 is KGHSH and CDR2 is LQKENI. The CDR3 here is CASSREERYNEQFF. For the CDR3, the DNA is TGTGCCAGCTCACGAGAGGAGCGATACAATGAGCAGTTCTTC.

V and J are TRBV25-1 and TRBJ1-2, with D possibly TRBD1 on 5 matching bases. Germline CDR1 and CDR2: MGHDK and SYGVNS. The CDR3 sequence is 15 residues long. Trimming took 7 bases from V and 0 from J, leaving 15 bases between them. The CDR3 DNA follows: TGTGCCAGCACTGCAGTTTCGGGGGCTAACTATGGCTACACCTTC. It specifies CASTAVSGANYGYTF.

V gene TRBV6-5 combines with J gene TRBJ2-7; D ambiguous. The CDR3 is 14 residues long. Per germline, CDR1 MNHEY and CDR2 SVGAGI. The V end lost 5 bases, the J end lost 1 base, and 12 bases lay between the germline ends. The CDR3 loop is CASSEIGPSYEQYV. The CDR3 region has the DNA TGTGCCAGCAGTGAAATTGGACCGTCCTACGAGCAGTACGTC.

A single count supports this clonotype. The chain has TRBV6-1 and TRBJ2-7; a possible D gene is TRBD2 (6 bases). Trimming stripped 3 bases from V and 0 bases from J, with 24 bases between. The CDR3 totals 19 residues. Germline CDR1 is MNHNS and CDR2 is SASEGT. CDR3 region: CASSDKAGLQRTSSYEQYV. DNA of the CDR3: TGTGCCAGCAGTGACAAGGCGGGACTCCAACGAACTAGCTCCTACGAGCAGTACGTC.

This chain uses TRBV30 with TRBJ2-6, with unresolved D. The CDR3 spans 13 residues. The V gene lost 5 bases and the J gene lost 4 bases, with 9 bases spanning the gap. Germline V lookup: CDR1 GTSNPN, CDR2 SVGIG (reference sequence). CDR3 amino acids: CAWGFGGANVLTF. CDR3 nucleotide sequence: TGTGCCTGGGGGTTCGGAGGGGCCAACGTCCTGACTTTC.